The clone carrying this TCR beta chain was seen once. The CDR3 contains 16 residues. Trimming removed 4 bases from V and 5 bases from J; junction bases left unmatched: 6. Germline CDR1 is MGHDK and CDR2 is SYGVNS. The sample comes from a study of T cell changes during pregnancy in multiple sclerosis. The repertoire was sequenced with immunoSEQ multiplex PCR; TCRdb's copy has only in-frame clones and lacks some. This sample has tens of thousands of clones; more than 90% occur once, and the top ten carry under 2%. The source was peripheral blood, collected in the second trimester of pregnancy. This chain uses TRBV25-1 with TRBJ2-5, with 14 bases lining up with TRBD2. The source is a female donor with multiple sclerosis, enrolled in a pregnancy study. The CDR3 reads CASSGLAGGLLETQYF. The CDR3 region has the DNA TGTGCCAGCAGTGGACTAGCGGGGGGGCTTCTGGAGACCCAGTACTTC.